The 5 T cell receptor beta chains listed next were all sequenced from one sample in a study of CD4 T cells in relation to SARS-CoV-2 and coronaviruses. Which antigens these TCRs recognize remains unknown. Sequencing was performed with immunoSEQ multiplex PCR; in TCRdb, only in-frame clones are kept and a portion is missing. The sample has just over 15,000 clones; roughly 80% are singletons. Unexposed donor CD4+ T cells date from 2011-2018, before the COVID-19 pandemic. The cells were cultured for 10 days before CD4+ T cells were isolated. Specimen: CD4+ T cells from PBMCs, cultured in vitro. The receptors here all came from a human donor in good health.

The table lists this clone with a few counts. The V and J genes are TRBV3-1 (or the pseudogene TRBV3-2) and TRBJ2-3; unclear D gene. V dropped 1 base and J dropped 1 base, with 3 bases sitting between them. Germline values: CDR1 LGHDT, CDR2 YNNKEL (reference sequence). The CDR3 covers 13 residues. The CDR3 loop is CASSQGGTDTQYF. The CDR3, as DNA: TGTGCCAGCAGCCAAGGGGGCACAGATACGCAGTATTTT.

V is TRBV7-9 and J is TRBJ2-1; a possible D gene is TRBD2 (6 bases). The CDR3 length is 14 residues. Trimming shortened V by 3 bases and J by 9 bases, and 15 bases separated the two germline ends. The germline V gene has CDR1 SEHNR and CDR2 FQNEAQ (reference sequence). The CDR3 is CASSFQRGIVEQFF. CDR3 DNA: TGTGCCAGCAGCTTCCAGCGCGGGATTGTTGAGCAGTTCTTC.

The chain employs TRBV4-1 and TRBJ2-7; D is possibly TRBD1 (5 bases). V lost 1 base to trimming and J lost 6 bases, with 16 bases between them. The CDR3 is made up of 15 amino acids. Germline-derived CDR1 and CDR2 are MGHRA and YSYEKL. CDR3 sequence (DNA): TGCGCCAGCAGCCAAGTCCAGGGTTCACCGGTCGAGCAGTACTTC. This codes for CASSQVQGSPVEQYF.

The V gene is TRBV18, the J gene TRBJ1-2; D possibly corresponds to TRBD1 (5 bases). The CDR3 is made up of 13 amino acids. Germline V gives CDR1 KGHSH, CDR2 LQKENI. V was cut by 3 bases and J by 8 bases, with 13 bases left in between. The CDR3 is CASSPLGGVGYTF. Here the CDR3 DNA reads TGTGCCAGCTCACCTCTCGGGGGGGTCGGCTACACCTTC. Variable domain in full (rest from reference TRBV18 and TRBJ1-2): NAGVMQNPRHLVRRRGQEARLRCSPMKGHSHVYWYRQLPEEGLKFMVYLQKENIIDESGMPKERFSAEFPKEGPSILRIQQVVRGDSAAYFCASSPLGGVGYTFGSGTRLTVV.

The chain recombines TRBV7-3 with TRBJ2-2; no definite D call. Germline V gives CDR1 SGHTA, CDR2 FQGTGA. The CDR3 extends over 15 amino acids. Between the trimmed V and J ends, which lost 3 bases and 1 base, there was a span of 9 bases. The CDR3 sequence is CASSFGPQNTGELFF. The CDR3 DNA is TGTGCCAGCAGCTTTGGTCCGCAGAACACCGGGGAGCTGTTTTTT.